Detailed here is one TCR beta chain. The CDR3 length is 14 residues. Germline CDR1 reads SNHLY; CDR2 reads FYNNEI. Trimming took 9 bases from V and 5 from J; bases not matched to a gene: 9. The sample comes from a study of T cells in Graves' hyperthyroidism and ophthalmopathy. Patients aged 18 to 65 had newly diagnosed hyperthyroidism lasting under 2 months. Diagnoses were established using clinical symptoms, serum thyroxine and TRAb, thyroid ultrasound and orbital computed tomography. From RNA transcripts, TCR beta CDR3 regions were amplified. Primed by the HTBI set, a first-round RT-PCR was run on the TCR CDR3. TCRdb recomputed calls from the multiplex PCR reads with MiXCR, one row per CDR3 protein. The sample yields 600,000 or so distinct CDR3 sequences, about a sixth seen once.

The chain has TRBV2 and TRBJ2-2; 7 nucleotides align to TRBD2. This receptor was identified in a woman aged 30 to 39 with Graves' hyperthyroidism. Material: blood. CDR3 nucleotides: TGTGCCAGTGATGGGGGGGGGGGAACCGGGGAGCTGTTTTTT. Protein: CASDGGGGTGELFF. Complete variable domain (other parts from reference TRBV2 and TRBJ2-2): EPEVTQTPSHQVTQMGQEVILRCVPISNHLYFYWYRQILGQKVEFLVSFYNNEISEKSEIFDDQFSVERPDGSNFTLKIRSTKLEDSAMYFCASDGGGGTGELFFGEGSRLTVL.